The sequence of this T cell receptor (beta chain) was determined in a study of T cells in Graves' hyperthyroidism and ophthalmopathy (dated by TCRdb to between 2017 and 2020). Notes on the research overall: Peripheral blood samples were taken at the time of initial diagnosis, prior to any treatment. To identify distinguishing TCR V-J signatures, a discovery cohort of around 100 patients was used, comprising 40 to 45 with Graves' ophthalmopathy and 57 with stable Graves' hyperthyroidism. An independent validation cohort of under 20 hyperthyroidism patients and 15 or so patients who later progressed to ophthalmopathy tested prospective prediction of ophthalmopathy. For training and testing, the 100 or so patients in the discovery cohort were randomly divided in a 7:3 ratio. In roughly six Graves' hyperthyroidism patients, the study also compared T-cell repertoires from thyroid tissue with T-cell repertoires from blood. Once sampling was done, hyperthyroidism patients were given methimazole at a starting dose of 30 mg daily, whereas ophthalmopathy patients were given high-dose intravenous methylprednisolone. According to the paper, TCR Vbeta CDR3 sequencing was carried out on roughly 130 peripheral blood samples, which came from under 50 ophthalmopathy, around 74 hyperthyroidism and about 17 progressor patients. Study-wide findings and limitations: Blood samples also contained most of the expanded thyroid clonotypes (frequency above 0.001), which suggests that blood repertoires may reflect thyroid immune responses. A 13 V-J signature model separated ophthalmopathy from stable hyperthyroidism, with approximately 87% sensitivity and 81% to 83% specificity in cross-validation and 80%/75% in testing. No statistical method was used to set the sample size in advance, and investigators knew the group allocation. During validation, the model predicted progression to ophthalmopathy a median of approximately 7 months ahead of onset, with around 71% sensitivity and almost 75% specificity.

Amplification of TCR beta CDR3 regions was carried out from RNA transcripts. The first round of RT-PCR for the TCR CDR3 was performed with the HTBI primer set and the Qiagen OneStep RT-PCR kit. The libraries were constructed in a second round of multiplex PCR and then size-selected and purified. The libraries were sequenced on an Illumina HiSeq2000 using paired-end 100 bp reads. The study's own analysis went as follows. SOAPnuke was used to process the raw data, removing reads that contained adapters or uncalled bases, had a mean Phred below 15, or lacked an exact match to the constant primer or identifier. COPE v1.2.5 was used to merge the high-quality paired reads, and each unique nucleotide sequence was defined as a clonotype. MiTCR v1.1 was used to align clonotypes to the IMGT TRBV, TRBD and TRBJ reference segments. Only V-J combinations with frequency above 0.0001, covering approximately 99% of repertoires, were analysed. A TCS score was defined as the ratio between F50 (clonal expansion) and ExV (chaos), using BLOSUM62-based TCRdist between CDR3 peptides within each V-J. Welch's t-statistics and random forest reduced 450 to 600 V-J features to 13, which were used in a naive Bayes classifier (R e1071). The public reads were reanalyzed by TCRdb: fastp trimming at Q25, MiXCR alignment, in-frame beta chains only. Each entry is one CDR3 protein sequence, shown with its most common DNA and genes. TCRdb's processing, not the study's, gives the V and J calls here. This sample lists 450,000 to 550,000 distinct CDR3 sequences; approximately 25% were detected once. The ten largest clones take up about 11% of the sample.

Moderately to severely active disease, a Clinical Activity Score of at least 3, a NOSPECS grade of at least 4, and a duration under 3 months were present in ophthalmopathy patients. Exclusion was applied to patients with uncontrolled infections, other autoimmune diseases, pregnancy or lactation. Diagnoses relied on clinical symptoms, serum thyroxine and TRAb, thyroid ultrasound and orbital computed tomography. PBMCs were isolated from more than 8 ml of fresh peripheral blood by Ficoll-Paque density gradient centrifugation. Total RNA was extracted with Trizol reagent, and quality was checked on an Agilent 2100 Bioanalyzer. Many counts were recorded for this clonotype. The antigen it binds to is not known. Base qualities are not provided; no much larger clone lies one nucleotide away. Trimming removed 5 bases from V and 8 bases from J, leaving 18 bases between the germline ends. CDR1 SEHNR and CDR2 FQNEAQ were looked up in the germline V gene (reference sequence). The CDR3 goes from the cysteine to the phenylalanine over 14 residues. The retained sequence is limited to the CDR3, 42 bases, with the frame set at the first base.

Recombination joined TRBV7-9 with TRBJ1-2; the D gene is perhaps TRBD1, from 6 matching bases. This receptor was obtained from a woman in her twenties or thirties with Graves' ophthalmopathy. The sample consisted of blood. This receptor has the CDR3 CASSQTGYNGGYTF. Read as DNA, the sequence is TGTGCCAGCAGCCAGACAGGTTACAATGGGGGCTACACCTTC.